Described below is a single T cell receptor (beta chain) sequence and its context. Its target antigen remains unknown. Base qualities are not recorded, but no much larger clone differs from it by a single base. The data originate from a study of post-analysis software for immune sequencing data (dated by TCRdb to between 2015 and 2017). About the study as a whole: Disease courses on record covered relapsing-remitting, secondary progressive and progressive-relapsing multiple sclerosis, though some patients had no subtype annotation. The multiple sclerosis patient repertoires were compared with about a dozen previously published healthy control repertoires from donors aged roughly 6 to 27 years. A subset of samples was prepared in parallel using single-end sample barcoding, then pooled and co-amplified after Illumina adapter ligation.

The full study reports these points: The multiple sclerosis patient group was slightly younger than the control group. Roughly 5 TRBV segments, including TRBV5-6, TRBV5-1 and TRBV20-1, were significantly more frequent in patients than controls. Direct clustering with F measure revealed strong co-clustering of samples prepared in the same batch, which led to a batch-effect correction. Normalized Chao1 diversity was significantly lower in multiple sclerosis patients than controls, suggesting substantial peripheral T-cell clonal expansion.

Receptor amplification or capture employed PCR. The instrument given in TCRdb is Illumina HiSeq 2500. To reduce PCR and sequencing biases, unique molecular identifiers were built into the TCR beta cDNA libraries. Per 1 to 10 million input T cells, approximately 500,000 cDNA molecules were obtained, such that each molecule approximated one T cell. The patient libraries were prepared and sequenced using the same protocol as the earlier healthy control dataset. Samples belonging to the same batch were prepared together, multiplexed and sequenced on a shared HiSeq lane. The authors' pipeline ran thus. MIGEC was used to process the raw barcoded reads, and molecular identifier groups with only a single read were discarded before consensus assembly and CDR3 extraction. Clonotype tables were post-analysed with VDJtools, and diversity was normalized by down-sampling all datasets to the smallest sample size. In repertoire overlap clustering, CDR3 amino acid sequences, but not nucleotide sequences, were matched to correct batch-related cross-sample contamination. TCRdb passed the public sequencing reads through fastp at Q25 and MiXCR, retaining productive beta sequences. Each CDR3 protein appears once, grouped with its most common genes and DNA. TCRdb assigned the V and J calls; the authors' analysis was not used. Across this sample there are around 770,000 distinct CDR3 sequences, with about 45% seen only once. The ten top clones hold roughly 4.4% of the sample.

From the cysteine up to the phenylalanine, the CDR3 has a length of 12 residues. Of all the DNA, just the CDR3 is kept, 36 bases in frame from base 1. Trimming at the junction amounts to 4 bases on V and 6 bases on J, and the germline ends lie 6 bases apart. From the germline V gene (reference sequence), CDR1 is MNHNY and CDR2 is SVGAGI. TCR beta repertoires were profiled from peripheral blood of roughly 13 young patients with multiple sclerosis to demonstrate the VDJtools post-analysis software. The patients with multiple sclerosis were children and adolescents between about 6 and 15 years of age. The chain employs TRBV6-6 and TRBJ2-2, with TRBD1 perhaps the D gene, on 5 matching bases. The source of this sequence is a girl aged 5-17 years with multiple sclerosis. Sequenced input: blood. The nucleotides are TGTGCCAGCAGTTGGGGCGCCGGGGAGCTGTTTTTT. The encoded protein is CASSWGAGELFF.